This T cell receptor (beta chain) was sequenced for a study of shared clonotypes between healthy human individuals. In the study overall: Aged between 18 and 49, the donors were a couple of women and a few men. Notes on the study in general: Tissue TCR repertoires likely differ from these blood-only repertoires. The study's rarefaction showed incomplete sorted-subset sequencing despite large depth.

Evenly divided among several immunoSEQ plates was the genomic DNA of each subset. This table comes from immunoSEQ multiplex PCR, and its TCRdb copy is limited to in-frame clones, with some not included. The sample includes 700,000 to 950,000 clones, approximately 97% of them seen just once. Germline assignment: CDR1 ENHRY and CDR2 SYGVKD. V was pared by 4 bases and J by 9 bases, with 17 bases between. The CDR3 has 14 amino acids. Selected positively for CCR7 and CD45RO-negative, naive CD8 cells excluded terminally differentiated effector memory CD45RA+ cells. As to this clone: The antigen is undetermined.

The sample taken for sequencing was naive CD8+ T cells sorted from blood. The chain links TRBV10-3 to TRBJ2-3; perhaps D is TRBD1 or TRBD2 (5 bases each). The source is a man in his thirties or forties in good health. In nucleotides, the CDR3 is TGTGCCATCAGTGGCCTCGAGGGGACGGGGACGCAGTATTTT. This sequence encodes CAISGLEGTGTQYF.